This T cell receptor (beta chain) emerged from a study of T cell repertoires in cytomegalovirus infection. Study background: Public TCR beta signatures indicated both CMV infection and matching HLA type. Study results and limitations: Within the response measured ex vivo, HLA-C-restricted CMV-specific TCR beta clonotypes were dominant. The study identified carriers of CMV plus the relevant HLA from cumulative public TCR beta family frequency.

Germline CDR1 is SGHNT and CDR2 is YYREEE (reference sequence). The CDR3 sequence is 16 residues long. V shed 2 bases and J 5 bases; nucleotides not matched to a gene: 7. In the case of this clonotype: Its antigen remains unknown.

TCRdb itself ran the reads through MiXCR, one entry per CDR3 protein. Of approximately 750,000 distinct CDR3 sequences in the sample, approximately 34% are singletons; the top ten hold 2.5% to 3.5%. Input material: PBMCs. The TCR was taken from a human donor in good health (CMV status not recorded). Some clones in this sample may be carry-over from other donors' samples. The V and J genes are TRBV5-4 and TRBJ2-3; 11 bases are a match to TRBD2. The CDR3 reads CASSFVVSGGEDTQYF. The CDR3 coding sequence is TGTGCCAGCAGCTTTGTGGTTAGCGGGGGGGAAGATACGCAGTATTTT.